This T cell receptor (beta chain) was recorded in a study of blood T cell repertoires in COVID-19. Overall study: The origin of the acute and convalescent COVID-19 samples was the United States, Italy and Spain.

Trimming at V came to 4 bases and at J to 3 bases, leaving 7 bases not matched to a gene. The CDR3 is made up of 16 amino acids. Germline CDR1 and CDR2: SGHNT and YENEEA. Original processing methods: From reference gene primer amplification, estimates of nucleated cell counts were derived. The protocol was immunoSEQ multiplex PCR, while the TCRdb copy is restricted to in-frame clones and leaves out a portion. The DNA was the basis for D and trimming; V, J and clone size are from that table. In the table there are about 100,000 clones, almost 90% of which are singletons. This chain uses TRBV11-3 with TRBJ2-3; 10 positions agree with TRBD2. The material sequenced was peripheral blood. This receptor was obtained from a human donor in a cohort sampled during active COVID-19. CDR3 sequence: CASSSGGTSETDTQYF. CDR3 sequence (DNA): TGTGCCAGCAGCTCAGGCGGGACTAGCGAAACAGATACGCAGTATTTT.